These 22 T cell receptor beta chains were all obtained from the same sample, sequenced in a study of T cells after yellow fever vaccination. In TCRdb, the 5' RACE reads were re-called with MiXCR into one record per CDR3 protein. Altogether about 360,000 distinct CDR3 sequences are present, 6.2% being singletons, with the ten largest covering 15%. Material: PBMCs, obtained 5 days after the yellow fever booster vaccination. These receptors were collected from a man under 40 who received the YFV17D yellow fever vaccine.

The rearrangement uses TRBV20-1 and TRBJ2-3; D not certain. Germline CDR1 and CDR2: DFQATT and SNEGSKA (reference sequence). The CDR3 length is 14 residues. V was pared by 1 base and J by 9 bases, with 17 bases between. CDR3: CSARGPSLVRTQYF. The DNA for the CDR3 is TGCAGTGCTAGAGGACCCTCCCTAGTTCGCACGCAGTATTTT.

This chain connects TRBV28 to TRBJ2-3, with TRBD2 as a possible D gene (6 bases). The CDR3 sequence is 15 residues long. Per germline, CDR1 MDHEN and CDR2 SYDVKM. The V gene lost 5 bases and the J gene lost 2 bases, with 14 bases spanning the gap. CDR3 residues: CASSPGTFYTDTQYF. The DNA for the CDR3 is TGTGCCAGCAGTCCCGGGACTTTTTACACAGATACGCAGTATTTT.

The table lists this clonotype with many counts. The rearrangement uses TRBV7-2 and TRBJ1-5; no clear D gene. The CDR3 is 12 residues long. V dropped 1 base and J dropped 6 bases, with 4 bases sitting between them. Germline loops: CDR1 SGHTA, CDR2 FQGNSA. In DNA, the CDR3 is TGTGCCAGCAGCTTAGAGGTTCAGCCCCAGCATTTT. Protein product: CASSLEVQPQHF.

This clonotype was seen more than once but under ten times. The chain employs TRBV5-6 and TRBJ2-7; tentative D call: TRBD2 (6 bases). The CDR3 length is 17 residues. Per the germline V gene, CDR1 is SGHDT and CDR2 is YYEEEE. Trimming stripped 5 bases from V and 5 bases from J, with 26 bases between. The CDR3 DNA sequence: TGTGCCAGCAGTCCATTTGGGTACCGGGACTCAAGAGACGAGCAGTACTTC. The encoded protein is CASSPFGYRDSRDEQYF.

This clonotype showed up just a few times. V is TRBV11-1 and J is TRBJ2-5; 7 nucleotides line up with TRBD2. V was clipped by 2 bases and J by 2 bases; unmatched bases: 14. Germline CDR1 and CDR2: SGHAT and FQDESV (reference sequence). There are 18 residues in the CDR3. CDR3 sequence (DNA): TGTGCCAGCAGCTTATCGCGGGAGTCGCTTTTGTCTCAAGAGACCCAGTACTTC. Amino acid sequence: CASSLSRESLLSQETQYF. Filled out from reference TRBV11-1 and TRBJ2-5, the complete variable domain reads EAEVAQSPRYKITEKSQAVAFWCDPISGHATLYWYRQILGQGPELLVQFQDESVVDDSQLPKDRFSAERLKGVDSTLKIQPAELGDSAMYLCASSLSRESLLSQETQYFGPGTRLLVL.

This clonotype has a count of ten or more. CDR3 in amino acids: CASSPRTGTGGIKQYF. DNA of the CDR3: TGCGCCAGCAGCCCCAGGACCGGGACAGGGGGCATAAAGCAGTACTTC. The chain joins TRBV5-1 to TRBJ2-7, with 12 bases lining up with TRBD1. J lost 8 bases, V lost 4 bases, and 13 bases had no gene match. Germline CDR1 reads SGHRS; CDR2 reads YFSETQ. The CDR3 runs to 16 residues. Combining the CDR3 with reference TRBV5-1 and TRBJ2-7 gives the whole variable domain KAGVTQTPRYLIKTRGQQVTLSCSPISGHRSVSWYQQTPGQGLQFLFEYFSETQRNKGNFPGRFSGRQFSNSRSEMNVSTLELGDSALYLCASSPRTGTGGIKQYFGPGTRLTVT.

This clonotype has ten or more counts. The chain couples TRBV12-3 or TRBV12-4 to TRBJ2-1; tentative D call: TRBD2 (5 bases). The CDR3 contains 13 residues. Trimming removed 5 bases at V and 10 bases at J, with 15 bases between. Here the CDR3 DNA reads TGTGCCAGCAGTCAACTTCGAGGGAAAGAGCAGTTCTTC. It specifies CASSQLRGKEQFF.

This clonotype has ten or more counts. The chain has TRBV28 and TRBJ1-5; TRBD1 matches 8 bases. Germline V gene data show CDR1 as MDHEN and CDR2 as SYDVKM. After removal of 6 bases from V and 1 base from J, the junction contained 8 bases not matched to a gene. The CDR3 sequence is 16 residues long. DNA for the CDR3: TGTGCCAGCAGGAATCCTGGACAGGGAAGCAATCAGCCCCAGCATTTT. Translated: CASRNPGQGSNQPQHF. Full variable domain (outside the CDR3, taken from reference TRBV28 and TRBJ1-5): DVKVTQSSRYLVKRTGEKVFLECVQDMDHENMFWYRQDPGLGLRLIYFSYDVKMKEKGDIPEGYSVSREKKERFSLILESASTNQTSMYLCASRNPGQGSNQPQHFGDGTRLSIL.

This clonotype appeared many times. The CDR3 nucleotides are TGCGCCAGCAGCTTGGGGTCGGGACAGGGCGGCGGCTACACCTTC. It specifies CASSLGSGQGGGYTF. The chain combines TRBV5-1 with TRBJ1-2; 9 bases map to TRBD1. The CDR3 is 15 amino acids. Trimming removed 0 bases from V and 8 bases from J; junction bases left unmatched: 8. Germline CDR1 SGHRS, CDR2 YFSETQ.

This sequence joins TRBV7-3 and TRBJ2-1; 8 bases agree with TRBD2. The CDR3 runs to 13 residues. V gave up 5 bases and J gave up 7 bases; unmatched junction bases: 4. The germline gives CDR1 SGHTA, CDR2 FQGTGA. Here the CDR3 reads CASSTGTRNEQFF. The CDR3 nucleotides are TGTGCCAGCAGCACAGGGACTAGAAATGAGCAGTTCTTC.

The chain links TRBV20-1 to TRBJ2-1; D tentatively reads TRBD1 or TRBD2 (5 bases each). The length of the CDR3 is 14 residues. CDR1 is DFQATT and CDR2 is SNEGSKA in the germline V gene (reference sequence). The V gene lost 6 bases and the J gene lost 1 base, with 13 bases spanning the gap. CDR3 in amino acids: CSAMGPRSYNEQFF. As DNA, the CDR3 is TGCAGTGCCATGGGACCGAGGTCCTACAATGAGCAGTTCTTC.

The chain combines TRBV11-2 with TRBJ2-5; no clear D gene. The CDR3 sequence is 13 residues long. Germline V gene lookup returns CDR1 SGHAT and CDR2 FQNNGV. V was clipped by 2 bases and J by 5 bases, with 9 bases between them. This chain's CDR3 is CASSLSWLETQYF. The CDR3 nucleotides are TGTGCCAGCAGCTTAAGTTGGCTGGAGACCCAGTACTTC.

The CDR3 loop reads CATNRAFQETQYF. CDR3 DNA sequence: TGTGCCACCAACAGAGCTTTCCAAGAGACCCAGTACTTC. The J gene is TRBJ2-5, the V gene TRBV10-3; D uncertain. The CDR3 is made up of 13 amino acids. The germline CDR1 and CDR2 sequences are ENHRY and SYGVKD. V was shortened by 10 bases and J by 1 base, with 13 bases between the two germline ends.

This clonotype occurred a few times. The V gene is TRBV20-1, the J gene TRBJ2-1; 8 nucleotides line up with TRBD2. Trimming cost V 0 bases and J 7 bases; bases outside gene matches: 8. CDR1 and CDR2 from the germline V gene are DFQATT and SNEGSKA (reference sequence). The CDR3 runs to 15 residues. For the CDR3, the DNA is TGCAGTGCTAGAGAATCTAGCGGGTACTGGAATGAGCAGTTCTTC. This translates into CSARESSGYWNEQFF.

Many counts were recorded for this clonotype. The chain is built from TRBV7-2 and TRBJ2-7, with D uncertain. The CDR3 is made up of 12 amino acids. Trimming took off 2 bases at V and 2 bases at J, with 4 bases between the two ends. Germline-derived CDR1 and CDR2 are SGHTA and FQGNSA. The CDR3 region is CASSLTTYEQYF. In DNA, the CDR3 is TGTGCCAGCAGCTTAACCACCTACGAGCAGTACTTC.

The V call is TRBV19, the J call TRBJ1-6; no clear D gene. The CDR3 consists of 15 residues. Germline loops: CDR1 LNHDA, CDR2 SQIVND (reference sequence). V was shortened by 6 bases and J by 7 bases, with 16 bases between the two germline ends. The CDR3 is CASRALSAGNSPLHF. CDR3 nucleotides: TGTGCCAGTAGAGCGCTTTCCGCGGGGAATTCACCCCTCCACTTT. The full variable domain, with the rest looked up from reference TRBV19 and TRBJ1-6, is DGGITQSPKYLFRKEGQNVTLSCEQNLNHDAMYWYRQDPGQGLRLIYYSQIVNDFQKGDIAEGYSVSREKKESFPLTVTSAQKNPTAFYLCASRALSAGNSPLHFGNGTRLTVT.

The chain employs TRBV11-2 and TRBJ2-1; tentative D call: TRBD1 (6 bases). The germline CDR1 and CDR2 sequences are SGHAT and FQNNGV. The CDR3 covers 16 residues. Trimming took 4 bases from V and 0 from J, leaving 13 bases between them. CDR3 DNA: TGTGCCAGCAGCTCCCACCGGGACACCTCCTACAATGAGCAGTTCTTC. It encodes CASSSHRDTSYNEQFF. The whole variable domain, filled in from reference TRBV11-2 and TRBJ2-1, reads EAGVAQSPRYKIIEKRQSVAFWCNPISGHATLYWYQQILGQGPKLLIQFQNNGVVDDSQLPKDRFSAERLKGVDSTLKIQPAKLEDSAVYLCASSSHRDTSYNEQFFGPGTRLTVL.

In this sample, this clonotype turned up many times. This chain uses TRBV25-1 with TRBJ2-1; D is undetermined. There are 16 residues in the CDR3. Germline values: CDR1 MGHDK, CDR2 SYGVNS. Trimming cost V 2 bases and J 0 bases, with 11 bases left between them. CDR3 coding DNA: TGTGCCAGCAGTGAAATTTACCTGAGCTCCTACAATGAGCAGTTCTTC. It specifies CASSEIYLSSYNEQFF.

Many counts were recorded for this clonotype. The genes are TRBV27 and TRBJ2-2, with TRBD2 matching 7 bases. The germline gives CDR1 MNHEY, CDR2 SMNVEV (reference sequence). Unmatched junction bases numbered 7, after V lost 7 bases and J lost 5 bases. This CDR3 is 14 amino acids long. CDR3 sequence reads: CASIPAGRTGELFF. DNA of the CDR3: TGTGCCAGCATCCCTGCCGGGAGGACCGGGGAGCTGTTTTTT.

This clonotype was seen at least ten times. The gene calls are TRBV10-3 and TRBJ2-7; 9 bases match TRBD1. CDR1 and CDR2 (germline): ENHRY, SYGVKD. The CDR3 totals 14 residues. Losses at the gene ends were 4 bases for V and 6 bases for J; bases not matched to a gene: 7. CDR3 coding DNA: TGTGCCATCAGTGGGGACAGGGAGGGGTTCGAGCAGTACTTC. Its protein is CAISGDREGFEQYF.

This chain joins TRBV6-5 and TRBJ1-2, with D unresolved. V lost 0 bases, J lost 0 bases, and 14 bases lay in between. This CDR3 spans 17 amino acids. Germline CDR1 reads MNHEY; CDR2 reads SVGAGI. In DNA, the CDR3 is TGTGCCAGCAGTTACTCAACCGGACGTTCCGCTAACTATGGCTACACCTTC. This translates into CASSYSTGRSANYGYTF.

This clonotype was counted between two and nine times. V is TRBV4-2 and J is TRBJ2-3; perhaps TRBD2 as D (6 bases). V was trimmed by 4 bases and J by 4 bases, leaving 21 bases between them. The CDR3 totals 17 residues. Germline V gene lookup returns CDR1 LGHNA and CDR2 YNFKEQ. The CDR3 nucleotides are TGTGCCAGCAGCCCAGGAATCTGGAGGGCCTTGGCAGATACGCAGTATTTT. Its protein is CASSPGIWRALADTQYF.